The 18 T cell receptor beta chains below come from one sample, sequenced in a study of radiation and T cells in renal cell carcinoma. Profiled with immunoSEQ multiplex PCR; TCRdb holds only in-frame clones, not every one. Of just under 150,000 clones listed, 80% to 90% are singletons. Time point denoted: blood 4 weeks post-SBRT, at nephrectomy. Documented treatment: 15 Gy SBRT to primary tumor, nephrectomy 4 weeks later. This material consisted of blood, taken from a patient whose treatment included radiotherapy and nephrectomy. The receptor set was obtained from a woman in her 50s with renal cell carcinoma.

V usage is TRBV6-1 and J usage is TRBJ2-1, with 7 bases lining up with TRBD2. The CDR3 sequence is 15 residues long. V lost 2 bases, J lost 5 bases, and 6 bases stayed unmatched. CDR1 and CDR2 (germline): MNHNS, SASEGT. In DNA form, the CDR3 reads TGTGCCAGCAGTGAAAGTACTAGCGCGAACAATGAGCAGTTCTTC. Its translation: CASSESTSANNEQFF.

The table lists this clone with a few counts. This rearrangement joins TRBV4-1 to TRBJ1-5; 9 bases agree with TRBD1. There are 18 residues in the CDR3. Germline V lookup: CDR1 MGHRA, CDR2 YSYEKL. Losses at the gene ends were 2 bases for V and 1 base for J; bases not matched to a gene: 9. CDR3 sequence (DNA): TGCGCCAGCAGCCAATTTAGACAGGGGGTTCTGAGCAATCAGCCCCAGCATTTT. Translation: CASSQFRQGVLSNQPQHF.

The rearrangement links TRBV28 to TRBJ2-5; TRBD1 matches at 7 bases. Losses at the gene ends were 1 base for V and 5 bases for J; bases not matched to a gene: 4. Germline V lookup: CDR1 MDHEN, CDR2 SYDVKM. The CDR3 sequence is 14 residues long. CDR3 DNA: TGTGCCAGCAGTTTATACAGGGGTCGTGAGACCCAGTACTTC. Translation: CASSLYRGRETQYF.

This CDR3 is CASRQLSGRGEKLFF. The CDR3 DNA reads as TGTGCCAGCAGGCAACTCTCGGGGCGAGGTGAAAAACTGTTTTTT. J is TRBJ1-4 and V is TRBV2; a weak D match, TRBD1 (5 bases). Per the germline V gene, CDR1 is SNHLY and CDR2 is FYNNEI. The CDR3 totals 15 residues. Trimming cost V 6 bases and J 7 bases, with 18 bases left between them.

There are a few counts of this clone. This chain links TRBV19 with TRBJ1-4; D is ambiguous. Germline V gene data show CDR1 as LNHDA and CDR2 as SQIVND (reference sequence). The CDR3 extends over 13 amino acids. With 5 bases removed from V and 11 bases from J, the gap between germline ends came to 15 bases. The CDR3 DNA reads as TGTGCCAGTAGTCTTCCTAGCCGCGGGAAACTGTTTTTT. It yields the protein CASSLPSRGKLFF.

The chain's CDR3 is CASFYTTEAFF. CDR3 bases: TGTGCCAGCTTCTACACCACTGAAGCTTTCTTT. This chain joins TRBV6-1 and TRBJ1-1; no reliable D call. V was cut by 8 bases and J by 4 bases, with 8 bases left in between. Germline V lookup: CDR1 MNHNS, CDR2 SASEGT. The CDR3 runs to 11 residues.

V is TRBV6-7 and J is TRBJ1-1; 9 bases are a match to TRBD1. TRBV6-7 qualifies as an ORF whose function is uncertain. V was pared by 5 bases and J by 0 bases, with 7 bases of the junction left unmatched. The CDR3 runs 16 residues. In nucleotides, the CDR3 is TGTGCCAGCAGTGCGGACAGGGGCGTCATGAACACTGAAGCTTTCTTT. This codes for CASSADRGVMNTEAFF.

The chain is built from TRBV11-2 and TRBJ2-7; 8 positions agree with TRBD1. The V gene's germline CDR1 is SGHAT and CDR2 FQNNGV. The ends lost 5 bases at V and 4 bases at J; junction bases unmatched: 10. This CDR3 has 15 amino acids. The CDR3 bases are TGTGCCAGCAGCCCAGACAGGGGCGATTCGTACGAGCAGTACTTC. It encodes CASSPDRGDSYEQYF.

A few counts support this clone. This chain uses TRBV5-1 with TRBJ1-2, with 8 positions matching TRBD1. This CDR3 spans 17 amino acids. Germline loops: CDR1 SGHRS, CDR2 YFSETQ. J was trimmed by 4 bases and V by 4 bases; bases with no gene match: 15. CDR3 sequence reads: CASSEDYAGTGAYGYTF. The CDR3 nucleotides read TGCGCCAGCAGCGAAGACTATGCCGGGACAGGAGCCTATGGCTACACCTTC.

V usage is TRBV10-3 and J usage is TRBJ2-7; D not certain. Trimming took 5 bases from V and 7 from J, leaving 9 bases between them. Germline CDR1 ENHRY, CDR2 SYGVKD. The CDR3 contains 11 residues. Here the CDR3 reads CAISKQWEQYF. As DNA, the CDR3 is TGTGCCATCAGTAAACAGTGGGAGCAGTACTTC.

The chain joins TRBV7-2 to TRBJ1-3; perhaps TRBD1 as D (6 bases). This CDR3 comprises 16 residues. Germline V gene lookup returns CDR1 SGHTA and CDR2 FQGNSA. The ends were cut back, 5 bases at V and 0 bases at J, with 14 bases in the middle. The chain's CDR3 is CASSRNRVYSGNTIYF. Written as DNA, the CDR3 is TGTGCCAGCAGCCGAAACAGGGTATACTCTGGAAACACCATATATTTT.

V gene TRBV11-2 combines with J gene TRBJ2-7; 12 nucleotides line up with TRBD2. Trimming at V came to 2 bases and at J to 2 bases, leaving 7 bases not matched to a gene. The CDR3 totals 17 residues. CDR1 is SGHAT and CDR2 is FQNNGV in the germline V gene. CDR3 region: CASSLTVTSGGPYEQYF. The CDR3 region has the DNA TGTGCCAGCAGCTTAACCGTGACTAGCGGGGGCCCCTACGAGCAGTACTTC.

The chain recombines TRBV4-1 with TRBJ1-5, with D unclear. V gave up 0 bases and J gave up 4 bases, with 10 bases separating them. Germline V gene data show CDR1 as MGHRA and CDR2 as YSYEKL. This CDR3 has 15 residues. CDR3 residues: CASSQDATDNQPQHF. For the CDR3, the DNA is TGCGCCAGCAGCCAAGATGCGACGGATAATCAGCCCCAGCATTTT.

The chain is built from TRBV4-1 and TRBJ2-1, with D maybe TRBD2 (6 bases). The V and J ends lost 5 bases and 7 bases respectively, with 12 bases between them. Germline V lookup: CDR1 MGHRA, CDR2 YSYEKL. This CDR3 is built from 13 residues. CDR3 sequence: CASSTRERNEQFF. CDR3 in DNA: TGCGCCAGCAGCACTCGGGAGAGGAATGAGCAGTTCTTC.

The chain combines TRBV30 with TRBJ2-2; D is unclear. CDR1 and CDR2 (germline): GTSNPN, SVGIG (reference sequence). V was clipped by 1 base and J by 3 bases, with 9 bases between them. CDR3 length: 14 amino acids. The CDR3 DNA reads as TGTGCCTGGAGTGGAGGACGGGACACCGGGGAGCTGTTTTTT. Encoded protein: CAWSGGRDTGELFF.

J is TRBJ1-5 and V is TRBV7-2; D is ambiguous. V lost 5 bases and J 2 bases, leaving 7 bases between the germline ends. The CDR3 is made up of 13 amino acids. CDR1 is SGHTA, CDR2 FQGNSA, per germline. CDR3 sequence reads: CASSPLGNQPQHF. CDR3 coding DNA: TGTGCCAGCAGCCCGTTGGGCAATCAGCCCCAGCATTTT.

This rearrangement joins TRBV7-9 to TRBJ1-2, with TRBD1 matching over 9 bases. The germline CDR1 and CDR2 sequences are SEHNR and FQNEAQ (reference sequence). The CDR3 has 15 residues. Losses at the gene ends were 5 bases for V and 4 bases for J; bases not matched to a gene: 8. CDR3 coding DNA: TGTGCCAGCAGCGCCTCGGGACAGGGAGGCTATGGCTACACCTTC. It specifies CASSASGQGGYGYTF.

The V call is TRBV10-2, the J call TRBJ2-3; D perhaps matches TRBD2 (5 bases). This CDR3 has 15 amino acids. Germline CDR1 WSHSY, CDR2 SAAADI. Trimming took 3 bases from V and 5 from J, leaving 15 bases between them. The CDR3 spells CASSDSSGIRDTQYF. DNA for the CDR3: TGCGCCAGCAGTGATAGTTCGGGGATCAGAGATACGCAGTATTTT.